What follows are 13 T cell receptor beta chains derived from one specimen sequenced in a study of PD-L1 blockade in urothelial cancer. Sequenced by immunoSEQ multiplex PCR; TCRdb stores in-frame clones only, minus some. The table lists about 52,000 clones, about four fifths of them singletons, with 1% to 1.5% in the top ten. Time point in this sample: pretreatment peripheral blood. Sequencing was performed on PBMCs, taken around atezolizumab (anti-PD-L1) treatment. These receptors originate from a man aged 50 to 60 with urothelial cancer.

The rearrangement links TRBV18 to TRBJ2-3, with a weak D call TRBD1 (6 bases). The V gene's germline CDR1 is KGHSH and CDR2 LQKENI. The CDR3 runs 17 residues. Trimming removed 2 bases at V and 5 bases at J, with 20 bases between. The CDR3 DNA sequence: TGTGCCAGCTCACCAGGACAGCCACTCCGTTCAAGAGATACGCAGTATTTT. Amino acids: CASSPGQPLRSRDTQYF.

This chain uses TRBV14 with TRBJ1-5; TRBD1 is a possible D gene (6 bases). Trimming stripped 1 base from V and 7 bases from J, with 11 bases between. Germline V gene lookup returns CDR1 SGHDN and CDR2 FVKESK. The CDR3 loop spans 14 amino acids. The CDR3 protein is CASSQGGGVQPQHF. CDR3 in DNA: TGTGCCAGCAGCCAAGGAGGGGGGGTCCAGCCCCAGCATTTT.

This chain links TRBV2 with TRBJ1-3, with TRBD1 matching 8 bases. V dropped 6 bases and J dropped 0; count of bases not matched to a gene: 4. The CDR3 is 15 residues long. Per the germline V gene, CDR1 is SNHLY and CDR2 is FYNNEI. CDR3 region: CASRTGDFSGNTIYF. In DNA, the CDR3 is TGTGCCAGCAGGACAGGGGATTTCTCTGGAAACACCATATATTTT.

The chain joins TRBV29-1 to TRBJ1-4, with no clear D. Germline V lookup: CDR1 SQVTM, CDR2 ANQGSEA. V was cut by 2 bases and J by 7 bases, with 11 bases left in between. The CDR3 consists of 13 residues. Here the CDR3 DNA reads TGCAGCGTTGAACCCAGCGTCGGTGAAAAACTGTTTTTT. Amino acid sequence: CSVEPSVGEKLFF.

The chain is built from TRBV5-6 and TRBJ1-1, with D perhaps TRBD1 (6 bases). V lost 3 bases, J lost 1 base, and 10 bases lay in between. This CDR3 is 14 amino acids long. Germline CDR1 is SGHDT and CDR2 is YYEEEE. The CDR3 loop is CASSYLDRNTEAFF. The CDR3 bases are TGTGCCAGCAGCTACCTGGACAGGAACACTGAAGCTTTCTTT.

The V call is TRBV4-1, the J call TRBJ2-5, with TRBD2 identical over 11 bases. CDR3 length equals 16 residues. The V gene's germline CDR1 is MGHRA and CDR2 YSYEKL. The V and J ends lost 2 bases and 2 bases, in that order; junction bases with no gene match: 4. CDR3 sequence (DNA): TGCGCCAGCAGCCAACTTAGCGGGGGGGCTCAAGAGACCCAGTACTTC. Translation gives CASSQLSGGAQETQYF.

CDR3 coding DNA: TGTGCTAGTGGTTTGGCACCTAGGGGGGGATCCTACAATGAGCAGTTCTTC. It yields the protein CASGLAPRGGSYNEQFF. The genes are TRBV12-5 and TRBJ2-1, with D perhaps matching TRBD2 (7 bases). Germline V gene sequence: CDR1 LGHNT, CDR2 FRNRAP. Trimming removed 1 base from V and 1 base from J, with 14 bases in between. This CDR3 has 17 amino acids.

The V call is TRBV28, the J call TRBJ2-5, with 12 bases identical to TRBD1. Germline V gives CDR1 MDHEN, CDR2 SYDVKM. J lost 5 bases, V lost 8 bases, and 27 bases had no gene match. The CDR3 extends over 21 amino acids. This CDR3 is CASVSQQPTGTGGYQWETQYF. CDR3 DNA sequence: TGTGCCAGCGTTTCCCAACAACCGACCGGGACAGGGGGCTATCAGTGGGAGACCCAGTACTTC.

The chain employs TRBV27 and TRBJ2-2; possible D gene TRBD2, 5 bases. The V gene's germline CDR1 is MNHEY and CDR2 SMNVEV (reference sequence). With 3 bases removed from V and 8 bases from J, the gap between germline ends came to 22 bases. The CDR3 spans 17 residues. The CDR3 nucleotides read TGTGCCAGCAGTTTCTTCAGAACTACTAGTTTCGGAGGGGAGCTGTTTTTT. Amino acids: CASSFFRTTSFGGELFF.

The count of this clone is one. The CDR3 bases are TGTGCCAGCAGCACGAAGGGCAGGGGCACAGATACGCAGTATTTT. Encoded protein: CASSTKGRGTDTQYF. The chain couples TRBV5-4 to TRBJ2-3, with a tentative D call TRBD1 (5 bases). CDR1 and CDR2 (germline): SGHNT, YYREEE (reference sequence). Trimming cost V 4 bases and J 1 base, with 13 bases left between them. The length of the CDR3 is 15 residues.

The chain carries TRBV6-1 and TRBJ2-5; 9 positions agree with TRBD1. CDR1 and CDR2 (germline): MNHNS, SASEGT. Losses at the gene ends were 2 bases for V and 4 bases for J; bases not matched to a gene: 8. CDR3 size: 16 residues. The CDR3 sequence is CASSEFAQGAGETQYF. DNA of the CDR3: TGTGCCAGCAGTGAATTTGCACAGGGGGCGGGAGAGACCCAGTACTTC.

This rearrangement joins TRBV6-6 to TRBJ2-2, with 8 nucleotides matching TRBD1. Germline V gives CDR1 MNHNY, CDR2 SVGAGI (reference sequence). J lost 2 bases, V lost 4 bases, and 3 bases had no gene match. This CDR3 contains 15 residues. The CDR3 loop reads CASSFDRGNTGELFF. CDR3 nucleotide sequence: TGTGCCAGCAGTTTTGACAGGGGTAACACCGGGGAGCTGTTTTTT.

The sample holds a few counts of this clone. The V call is TRBV6-5, the J call TRBJ1-1; 8 bases are a match to TRBD1. V was pared by 5 bases and J by 5 bases, with 10 bases of the junction left unmatched. CDR1 is MNHEY and CDR2 is SVGAGI in the germline V gene. This CDR3 region has 15 residues. CDR3 in DNA: TGTGCCAGCAGTAATCAGGGGGCTAGGAGGACTGAAGCTTTCTTT. Its translation: CASSNQGARRTEAFF.